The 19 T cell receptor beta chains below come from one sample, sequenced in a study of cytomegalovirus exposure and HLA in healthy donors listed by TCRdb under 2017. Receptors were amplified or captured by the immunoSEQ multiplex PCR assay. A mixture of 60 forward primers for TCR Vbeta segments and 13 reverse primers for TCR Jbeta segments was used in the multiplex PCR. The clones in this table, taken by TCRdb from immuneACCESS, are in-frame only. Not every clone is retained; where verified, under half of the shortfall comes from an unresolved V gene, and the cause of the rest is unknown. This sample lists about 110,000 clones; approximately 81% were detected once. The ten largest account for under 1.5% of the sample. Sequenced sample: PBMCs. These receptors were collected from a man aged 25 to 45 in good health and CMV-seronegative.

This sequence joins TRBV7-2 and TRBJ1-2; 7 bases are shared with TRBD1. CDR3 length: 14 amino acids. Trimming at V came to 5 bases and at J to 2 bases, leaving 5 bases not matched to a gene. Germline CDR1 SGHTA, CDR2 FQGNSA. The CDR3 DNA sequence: TGTGCCAGCAGCCCACAGACAGGGAACTATGGCTACACCTTC. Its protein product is CASSPQTGNYGYTF. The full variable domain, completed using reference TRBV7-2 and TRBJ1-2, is GAGVSQSPSNKVTEKGKDVELRCDPISGHTALYWYRQSLGQGLEFLIYFQGNSAPDKSGLPSDRFSAERTGGSVSTLTIQRTQQEDSAVYLCASSPQTGNYGYTFGSGTRLTVV.

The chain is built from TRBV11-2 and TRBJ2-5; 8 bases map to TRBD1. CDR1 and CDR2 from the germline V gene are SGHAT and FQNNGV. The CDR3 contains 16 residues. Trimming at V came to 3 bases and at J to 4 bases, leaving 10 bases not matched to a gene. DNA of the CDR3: TGTGCCAGCAGCTTCCGACAGGGGCGGTGGGGAGAGACCCAGTACTTC. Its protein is CASSFRQGRWGETQYF.

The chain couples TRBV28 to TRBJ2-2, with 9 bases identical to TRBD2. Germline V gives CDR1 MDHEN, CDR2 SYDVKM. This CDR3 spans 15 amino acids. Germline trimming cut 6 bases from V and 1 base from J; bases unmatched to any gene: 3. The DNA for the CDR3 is TGTGCCAGCAGGTATAGCGGGGGGAACACCGGGGAGCTGTTTTTT. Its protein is CASRYSGGNTGELFF. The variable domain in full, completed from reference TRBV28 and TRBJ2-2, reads DVKVTQSSRYLVKRTGEKVFLECVQDMDHENMFWYRQDPGLGLRLIYFSYDVKMKEKGDIPEGYSVSREKKERFSLILESASTNQTSMYLCASRYSGGNTGELFFGEGSRLTVL.

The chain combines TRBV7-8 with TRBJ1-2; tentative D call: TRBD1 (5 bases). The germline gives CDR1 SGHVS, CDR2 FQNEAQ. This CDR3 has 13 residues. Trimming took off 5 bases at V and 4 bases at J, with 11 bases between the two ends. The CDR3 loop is CASSEGTLYGYTF. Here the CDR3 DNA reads TGTGCCAGCAGCGAGGGGACTCTCTATGGCTACACCTTC. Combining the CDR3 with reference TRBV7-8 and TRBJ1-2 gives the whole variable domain GAGVSQSPRYKVAKRGQDVALRCDPISGHVSLFWYQQALGQGPEFLTYFQNEAQLDKSGLPSDRFFAERPEGSVSTLKIQRTQQEDSAVYLCASSEGTLYGYTFGSGTRLTVV.

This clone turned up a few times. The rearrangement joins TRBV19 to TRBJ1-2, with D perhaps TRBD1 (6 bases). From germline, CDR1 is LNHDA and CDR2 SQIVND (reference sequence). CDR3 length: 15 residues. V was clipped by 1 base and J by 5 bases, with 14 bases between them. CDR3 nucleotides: TGTGCCAGTAGTATAGTTTTTACAGGGTCATATGGCTACACCTTC. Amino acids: CASSIVFTGSYGYTF.

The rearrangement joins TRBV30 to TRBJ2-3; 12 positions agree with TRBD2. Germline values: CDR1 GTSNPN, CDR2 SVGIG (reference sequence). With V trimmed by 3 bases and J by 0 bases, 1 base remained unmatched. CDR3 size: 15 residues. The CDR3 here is CAWRGLAGSTDTQYF. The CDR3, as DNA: TGTGCCTGGAGGGGACTAGCGGGCAGCACAGATACGCAGTATTTT. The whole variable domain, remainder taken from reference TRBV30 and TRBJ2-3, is SQTIHQWPATLVQPVGSPLSLECTVEGTSNPNLYWYRQAAGRGLQLLFYSVGIGQISSEVPQNLSASRPQDRQFILSSKKLLLSDSGFYLCAWRGLAGSTDTQYFGPGTRLTVL.

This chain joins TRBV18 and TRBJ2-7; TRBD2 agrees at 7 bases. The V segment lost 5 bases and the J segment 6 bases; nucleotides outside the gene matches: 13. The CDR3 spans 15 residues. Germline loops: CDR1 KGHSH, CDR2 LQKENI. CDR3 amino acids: CASSKAGLGRSEQYF. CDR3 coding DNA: TGTGCCAGCTCAAAAGCCGGACTAGGGCGCTCCGAGCAGTACTTC.

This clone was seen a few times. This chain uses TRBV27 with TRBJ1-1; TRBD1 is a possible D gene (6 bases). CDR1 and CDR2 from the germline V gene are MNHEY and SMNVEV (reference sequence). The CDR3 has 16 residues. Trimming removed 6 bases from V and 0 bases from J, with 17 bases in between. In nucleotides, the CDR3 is TGTGCCAGCAGACCCCTACAGGGAACCATGAACACTGAAGCTTTCTTT. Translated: CASRPLQGTMNTEAFF.

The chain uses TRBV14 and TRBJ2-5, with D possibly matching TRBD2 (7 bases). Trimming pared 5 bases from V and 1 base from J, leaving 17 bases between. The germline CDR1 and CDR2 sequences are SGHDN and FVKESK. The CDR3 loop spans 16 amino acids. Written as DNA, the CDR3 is TGTGCCAGCAGCGGCTTTGGGCGGGGGCTCCAAGAGACCCAGTACTTC. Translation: CASSGFGRGLQETQYF. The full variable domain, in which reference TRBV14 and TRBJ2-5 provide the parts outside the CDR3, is EAGVTQFPSHSVIEKGQTVTLRCDPISGHDNLYWYRRVMGKEIKFLLHFVKESKQDESGMPNNRFLAERTGGTYSTLKVQPAELEDSGVYFCASSGFGRGLQETQYFGPGTRLLVL.

This CDR3 is CATSTEVPGKYGYTF. Written as DNA, the CDR3 is TGTGCCACCAGCACAGAGGTCCCAGGGAAATATGGCTACACCTTC. The chain combines TRBV15 with TRBJ1-2, with D maybe TRBD1 (5 bases). Germline CDR1 is LNHNV and CDR2 is YYDKDF (reference sequence). CDR3 length: 15 amino acids. The germline V and J ends were trimmed by 4 bases and 5 bases, with 17 bases remaining between them.

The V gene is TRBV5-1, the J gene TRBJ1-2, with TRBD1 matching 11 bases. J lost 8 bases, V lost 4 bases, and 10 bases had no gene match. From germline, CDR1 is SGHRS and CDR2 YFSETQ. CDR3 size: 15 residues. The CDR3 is CASSLGQGALGGYTF. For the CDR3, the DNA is TGCGCCAGCAGCCTCGGACAGGGGGCTTTAGGCGGCTACACCTTC.

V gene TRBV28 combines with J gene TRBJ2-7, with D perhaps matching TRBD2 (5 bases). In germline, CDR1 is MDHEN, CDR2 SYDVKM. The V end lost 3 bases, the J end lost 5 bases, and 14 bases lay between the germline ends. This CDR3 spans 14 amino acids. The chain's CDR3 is CASSFRGVVNEQYF. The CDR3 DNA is TGTGCCAGCAGTTTTCGGGGTGTCGTAAACGAGCAGTACTTC.

The CDR3 loop is CASSRTSGRADTQYF. The CDR3 DNA sequence: TGCGCCAGCAGCAGGACTAGCGGTCGGGCAGATACGCAGTATTTT. The rearrangement links TRBV5-1 to TRBJ2-3, with 10 bases identical to TRBD2. Trimming cost V 4 bases and J 4 bases; bases outside gene matches: 6. CDR1 is SGHRS, CDR2 YFSETQ, per germline. This CDR3 contains 15 residues.

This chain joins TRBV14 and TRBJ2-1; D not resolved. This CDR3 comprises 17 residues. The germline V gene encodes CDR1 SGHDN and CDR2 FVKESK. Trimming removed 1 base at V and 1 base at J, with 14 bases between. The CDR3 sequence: CASSQVYGYRSYNEQFF. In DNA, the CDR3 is TGTGCCAGCAGCCAAGTGTACGGGTATCGGTCCTACAATGAGCAGTTCTTC.

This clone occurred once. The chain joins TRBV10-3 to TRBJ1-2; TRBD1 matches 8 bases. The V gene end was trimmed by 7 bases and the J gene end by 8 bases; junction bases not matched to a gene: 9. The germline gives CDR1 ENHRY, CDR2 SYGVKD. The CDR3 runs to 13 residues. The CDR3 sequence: CAITEDRVQGYTF. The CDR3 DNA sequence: TGTGCCATCACCGAGGACAGGGTTCAAGGCTACACCTTC.

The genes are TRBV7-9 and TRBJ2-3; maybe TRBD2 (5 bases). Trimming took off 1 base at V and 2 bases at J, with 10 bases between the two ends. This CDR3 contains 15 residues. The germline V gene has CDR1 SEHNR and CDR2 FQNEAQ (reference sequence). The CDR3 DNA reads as TGTGCCAGCAGCTTAGGTAGCGCGTCCACAGATACGCAGTATTTT. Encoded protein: CASSLGSASTDTQYF.

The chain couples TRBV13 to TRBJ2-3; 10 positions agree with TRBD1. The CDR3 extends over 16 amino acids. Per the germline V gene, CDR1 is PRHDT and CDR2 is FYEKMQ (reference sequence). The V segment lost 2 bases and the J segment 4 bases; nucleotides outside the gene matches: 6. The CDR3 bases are TGTGCCAGCAGCTTACGGACAGGGGGATTGCCAGATACGCAGTATTTT. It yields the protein CASSLRTGGLPDTQYF.

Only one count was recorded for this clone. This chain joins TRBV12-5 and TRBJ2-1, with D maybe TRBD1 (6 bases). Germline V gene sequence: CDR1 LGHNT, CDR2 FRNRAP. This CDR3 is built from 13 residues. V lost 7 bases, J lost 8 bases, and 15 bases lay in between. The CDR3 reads CASATPQGHEQFF. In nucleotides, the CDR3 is TGTGCTAGTGCCACACCACAGGGCCATGAGCAGTTCTTC.

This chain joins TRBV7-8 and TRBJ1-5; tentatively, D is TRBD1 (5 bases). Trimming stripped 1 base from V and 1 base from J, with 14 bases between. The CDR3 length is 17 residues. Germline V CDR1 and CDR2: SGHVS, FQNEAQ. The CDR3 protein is CASSLGWAGMSNQPQHF. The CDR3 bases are TGTGCCAGCAGCTTAGGATGGGCAGGGATGAGCAATCAGCCCCAGCATTTT. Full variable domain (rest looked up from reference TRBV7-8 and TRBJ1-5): GAGVSQSPRYKVAKRGQDVALRCDPISGHVSLFWYQQALGQGPEFLTYFQNEAQLDKSGLPSDRFFAERPEGSVSTLKIQRTQQEDSAVYLCASSLGWAGMSNQPQHFGDGTRLSIL.